This T cell receptor (beta chain) appears in the sequencing data of a study of regulatory T cells in long-lasting Graves disease. Study-level results: Newly diagnosed patients had higher TCR diversity than persistent Graves' patients did.

As concerns this clonotype: The antigen is not known.

Time point indicated: newly diagnosed GD, antithyroid drugs for less than 3 months. Construction of the TCR library relied on RNA isolated from PBMCs. Germline CDR1 reads SGHTA; CDR2 reads FQGNSA. The CDR3 runs 12 residues. V was cut by 2 bases and J by 11 bases, with 10 bases left in between. Building the TCR beta libraries relied on iRepertoire HTBI primers, and CDR3 regions underwent Arm-PCR. TCRdb re-called the multiplex PCR reads with MiXCR, one entry per CDR3 protein. The sample includes 400,000 to 500,000 distinct CDR3 sequences, around 15% of them seen just once. These data were also reused for a study on T cells in Graves' hyperthyroidism and ophthalmopathy.

The chain is built from TRBV7-2 and TRBJ2-1; D might be TRBD1 or TRBD2, each matching 5 bases. This TCR derives from a young woman with Graves disease. The specimen comprised peripheral blood mononuclear cells (PBMCs), sampled at new diagnosis, from a patient treated with antithyroid drugs. The DNA for the CDR3 is TGTGCCAGCAGCTTAATAGAGGGACAGCAGTTCTTC. Its protein is CASSLIEGQQFF. Together with reference TRBV7-2 and TRBJ2-1, the CDR3 gives the full variable domain: GAGVSQSPSNKVTEKGKDVELRCDPISGHTALYWYRQSLGQGLEFLIYFQGNSAPDKSGLPSDRFSAERTGGSVSTLTIQRTQQEDSAVYLCASSLIEGQQFFGPGTRLTVL.